In its sample, the clone carrying this TCR beta chain was seen once. What it binds is not known. These data come from a study of OX40 agonist ivuxolimab in advanced cancers. Study in general: Patients received the agonistic anti-OX40 (CD134) antibody ivuxolimab. Three patients got partial responses; one had hepatocellular carcinoma and two had cutaneous melanoma.

Blood was sampled at baseline, cycle 4 day 1, and cycle 7 day 1. The CDR3 runs 13 residues. Germline V gene sequence: CDR1 MDHEN, CDR2 SYDVKM. Deletions cut 10 bases from V and 1 base from J, with 10 bases between. Study-level points and caveats: Expanded clones belonging to CD8+ T cells outnumbered, on average, those of CD4+.

Sequencing used immunoSEQ multiplex PCR; TCRdb keeps in-frame clones, though not all of them. The sample includes about 70,000 clones, 85% of them seen just once. The receptor's source is an adult with an advanced solid tumor such as melanoma, head and neck, liver or kidney cancer. The rearrangement links TRBV28 to TRBJ2-2; a weak D match, TRBD1 (6 bases). The starting material was CD4+ or CD8+ T cells sorted from blood, obtained in a trial of the OX40 agonist ivuxolimab. The CDR3 nucleotides read TGTGCCACTAAACAGGGGAACACCGGGGAGCTGTTTTTT. As protein: CATKQGNTGELFF.